The entry that follows covers one TCR beta chain sequence. The V gene's germline CDR1 is SGHDT and CDR2 YYEEEE. The CDR3 spans 16 residues. Trimming removed 0 bases from V and 4 bases from J, with 16 bases in between. The sample belongs to a study of technical replicates of blood from a handful of donors. Sequencing used immunoSEQ multiplex PCR; TCRdb keeps in-frame clones, though not all of them. The sample comprises more than 75,000 clones, around 94% of which are singletons, and 0.35% to 0.45% rests with the top ten. This TCR came from a human donor in good health. Source material: T cells isolated from PBMCs. The chain combines TRBV5-6 with TRBJ1-2; D is undetermined. In DNA form, the CDR3 reads TGTGCCAGCAGCTTGGAGGATGAGTGGGCAGGCTATGGCTACACCTTC. This sequence encodes CASSLEDEWAGYGYTF.